This TCR beta chain was profiled in a study of preoperative IRX-2 immunotherapy in early breast cancer. Profiling relied on immunoSEQ multiplex PCR, and the TCRdb table lists in-frame clones only, not all of them. The sample holds about 62,000 clones, roughly 94% seen once. Treatment reported: preoperative locoregional IRX-2 cytokine immunotherapy. Patients received preoperative, locoregional IRX-2 cytokine immunotherapy in a phase Ib study. The sequence was collected from a human donor with breast cancer. The sample here was taken from a patient treated with IRX-2 immunotherapy.

The CDR3 DNA sequence: TGCAGCGTTGAAAGTCCGGGACTCCAGGTGAGGGGCGAGCAGTACTTC. Amino acid sequence: CSVESPGLQVRGEQYF. This chain uses TRBV29-1 with TRBJ2-7; possibly TRBD2 for D (6 bases). V was clipped by 2 bases and J by 6 bases, with 23 bases between them. The CDR3 extends over 16 amino acids. Germline lookup yields CDR1 SQVTM and CDR2 ANQGSEA.